These 29 T cell receptor beta chains share one sample of origin, sequenced in a study of T cells in tuberculosis. The table came from immunoSEQ multiplex PCR; TCRdb's copy has only in-frame clones and leaves some out. Counted here are about 35,000 clones, 93% occurring once; the ten biggest clones make up roughly 7%. The sample was PBMCs. All receptors derive from a donor aged 10-29 years with latent tuberculosis or without tuberculosis infection.

As to this clone: The same CDR3 arises from other DNA sequences in this sample as well. This sequence joins TRBV6-5 and TRBJ2-7, with D perhaps TRBD2 (5 bases). Trimming removed 5 bases at V and 3 bases at J, with 8 bases between. CDR1 MNHEY and CDR2 SVGAGI come from the germline V gene. The CDR3 contains 12 residues. The CDR3 is CASSEGSYEQYF. In DNA, the CDR3 is TGTGCCAGCAGTGAGGGCAGCTACGAGCAGTACTTC.

The rearrangement links TRBV19 to TRBJ2-2; possible D gene TRBD1, 5 bases. With 4 bases removed from V and 2 bases from J, the gap between germline ends came to 20 bases. The CDR3 sequence is 18 residues long. Germline loops: CDR1 LNHDA, CDR2 SQIVND (reference sequence). This chain's CDR3 is CASSSFQGSATNTGELFF. The CDR3 nucleotides are TGTGCCAGTAGTAGTTTTCAGGGCAGCGCGACAAACACCGGGGAGCTGTTTTTT.

The V call is TRBV18, the J call TRBJ2-7; no firm D call. CDR1 KGHSH and CDR2 LQKENI come from the germline V gene. V lost 3 bases, J lost 3 bases, and 9 bases lay in between. The CDR3 totals 13 residues. The DNA of the CDR3 is TGTGCCAGCTCACCCCCCCAGAACTACGAGCAGTACTTC. This sequence encodes CASSPPQNYEQYF.

The chain employs TRBV6-5 and TRBJ2-7, with D maybe TRBD1 (6 bases). This CDR3 comprises 15 residues. The germline gives CDR1 MNHEY, CDR2 SVGAGI. With 0 bases removed from V and 3 bases from J, the gap between germline ends came to 12 bases. The CDR3 here is CASSYSGAGNYEQYF. In DNA form, the CDR3 reads TGTGCCAGCAGTTACTCGGGGGCCGGGAACTACGAGCAGTACTTC.

This chain connects TRBV19 to TRBJ2-3; possible D gene TRBD2, 7 bases. Germline CDR1 and CDR2: LNHDA and SQIVND (reference sequence). With 6 bases removed from V and 2 bases from J, the gap between germline ends came to 15 bases. The CDR3 loop spans 15 amino acids. For the CDR3, the DNA is TGTGCCAGTAGCAAATGGGCGGGGGCCACAGATACGCAGTATTTT. This codes for CASSKWAGATDTQYF.

This clone was detected once. CDR3 in DNA: TGTGCCACCAGCAGAGAGGGGGACAGGGGCGATCAGCCCCAGCATTTT. It translates to CATSREGDRGDQPQHF. The chain has TRBV15 and TRBJ1-5; 10 nucleotides line up with TRBD1. Germline assignment: CDR1 LNHNV and CDR2 YYDKDF (reference sequence). This CDR3 is 16 amino acids long. Trimming cost V 0 bases and J 5 bases; bases outside gene matches: 4.

This rearrangement joins TRBV7-2 to TRBJ2-2, with 10 positions matching TRBD1. The J segment lost 6 bases and the V segment lost 2 bases, leaving 6 bases of the junction unmatched. The CDR3 has 16 amino acids. In germline, CDR1 is SGHTA, CDR2 FQGNSA. In DNA, the CDR3 is TGTGCCAGCAGCTTAAGGTCGGGGACAGGGGCCGGGGAGCTGTTTTTT. Amino acids: CASSLRSGTGAGELFF.

This sequence joins TRBV30 and TRBJ2-1; no clear D. Trimming took 6 bases from V and 0 from J, leaving 9 bases between them. CDR1 is GTSNPN and CDR2 is SVGIG in the germline V gene (reference sequence). The CDR3 has 13 residues. The DNA of the CDR3 is TGTGCCTGCCCATTGAGCTCCTACAATGAGCAGTTCTTC. Protein product: CACPLSSYNEQFF.

J is TRBJ2-1 and V is TRBV19, with 9 bases identical to TRBD2. The V segment lost 1 base and the J segment 1 base; nucleotides outside the gene matches: 5. CDR3 length equals 17 residues. Germline CDR1 LNHDA, CDR2 SQIVND (reference sequence). CDR3 region: CASSIGKRGASYNEQFF. The DNA of the CDR3 is TGTGCCAGTAGTATAGGTAAGCGGGGGGCTTCCTACAATGAGCAGTTCTTC. Full variable domain (rest looked up from reference TRBV19 and TRBJ2-1): DGGITQSPKYLFRKEGQNVTLSCEQNLNHDAMYWYRQDPGQGLRLIYYSQIVNDFQKGDIAEGYSVSREKKESFPLTVTSAQKNPTAFYLCASSIGKRGASYNEQFFGPGTRLTVL.

The chain couples TRBV13 to TRBJ2-7; 9 bases match TRBD1. Germline-derived CDR1 and CDR2 are PRHDT and FYEKMQ (reference sequence). V trimming: 5 bases; J trimming: 2 bases; junction bases outside the gene matches: 4. This CDR3 comprises 14 residues. Here the CDR3 reads CASSTRQGAYEQYF. CDR3 nucleotides: TGTGCCAGCAGCACCCGACAGGGGGCCTACGAGCAGTACTTC.

CDR3 coding DNA: TGTGCCAGCAGCTTAACAGGGGGGTCTAACTATGGCTACACCTTC. Encoded protein: CASSLTGGSNYGYTF. This chain connects TRBV7-8 to TRBJ1-2, with 8 bases matching TRBD1. The CDR3 runs to 15 residues. The germline gives CDR1 SGHVS, CDR2 FQNEAQ. V lost 2 bases to trimming and J lost 0 bases; unmatched junction nucleotides: 2.

The V call is TRBV5-1, the J call TRBJ2-7, with 8 bases identical to TRBD1. The V gene end was trimmed by 0 bases and the J gene end by 6 bases; junction bases not matched to a gene: 8. Germline V gene data show CDR1 as SGHRS and CDR2 as YFSETQ. CDR3 length: 15 amino acids. CDR3 amino acids: CASSLVLSGGSEQYF. The CDR3 DNA reads TGCGCCAGCAGCTTGGTTTTGTCAGGGGGCAGCGAGCAGTACTTC.

This chain connects TRBV27 to TRBJ2-2; 8 bases are a match to TRBD1. V gave up 3 bases and J gave up 6 bases; unmatched junction bases: 3. The CDR3 runs to 14 residues. CDR1 is MNHEY and CDR2 is SMNVEV in the germline V gene (reference sequence). CDR3 sequence reads: CASSFGRGPGELFF. In DNA form, the CDR3 reads TGTGCCAGCAGTTTCGGCAGGGGGCCCGGGGAGCTGTTTTTT.

This chain's CDR3 is CASSIGQSNEQFF. Here the CDR3 DNA reads TGTGCCAGTAGTATAGGACAGAGCAATGAGCAGTTCTTC. The chain couples TRBV19 to TRBJ2-1; maybe TRBD1 (5 bases). The ends were cut back, 1 base at V and 6 bases at J, with 7 bases in the middle. The CDR3 length is 13 residues. The germline CDR1 and CDR2 sequences are LNHDA and SQIVND (reference sequence).

Written as DNA, the CDR3 is TGTGCCAGCAAACGCCTTGGGACAAATAACTATGGCTACACCTTC. This encodes CASKRLGTNNYGYTF. This chain connects TRBV5-8 to TRBJ1-2, with a tentative D call TRBD1 (6 bases). Germline CDR1 SGHTS, CDR2 YDEGEE. Trimming stripped 6 bases from V and 1 base from J, with 16 bases between. The CDR3 sequence is 15 residues long.

The chain couples TRBV29-1 to TRBJ1-4, with D perhaps TRBD1 (6 bases). The CDR3 length is 12 residues. V gave up 3 bases and J gave up 7 bases, with 9 bases separating them. CDR1 SQVTM and CDR2 ANQGSEA come from the germline V gene. The CDR3 here is CSVEVTGEKLFF. In DNA form, the CDR3 reads TGCAGCGTTGAGGTGACAGGTGAAAAACTGTTTTTT.

This clone has just a few counts. This chain uses TRBV6-5 with TRBJ1-4; D is unclear. This CDR3 is 13 amino acids long. CDR1 is MNHEY, CDR2 SVGAGI, per germline. The V end was cut by 0 bases, the J end by 12 bases, with 11 bases between. In DNA, the CDR3 is TGTGCCAGCAGTTACTCTGGGTCCCGGGAACTGTTTTTT. This encodes CASSYSGSRELFF.

V gene TRBV2 combines with J gene TRBJ2-7; the match to TRBD1 covers 8 bases. V was clipped by 10 bases and J by 0 bases; unmatched bases: 5. Germline assignment: CDR1 SNHLY and CDR2 FYNNEI. This CDR3 contains 13 residues. Here the CDR3 DNA reads TGTGCCATCAAGACAGGGGCCTCCTACGAGCAGTACTTC. Protein: CAIKTGASYEQYF. Together with reference TRBV2 and TRBJ2-7, the CDR3 gives the full variable domain: EPEVTQTPSHQVTQMGQEVILRCVPISNHLYFYWYRQILGQKVEFLVSFYNNEISEKSEIFDDQFSVERPDGSNFTLKIRSTKLEDSAMYFCAIKTGASYEQYFGPGTRLTVT.

The chain employs TRBV15 and TRBJ2-1; maybe TRBD1 (5 bases). V dropped 0 bases and J dropped 4 bases, with 10 bases sitting between them. There are 15 residues in the CDR3. From germline, CDR1 is LNHNV and CDR2 YYDKDF (reference sequence). CDR3 loop: CATSRDMGPYNEQFF. In DNA form, the CDR3 reads TGTGCCACCAGCAGAGATATGGGGCCTTACAATGAGCAGTTCTTC.

The genes are TRBV30 and TRBJ1-1; TRBD1 matches 7 bases. Germline loops: CDR1 GTSNPN, CDR2 SVGIG (reference sequence). The CDR3 extends over 13 amino acids. V lost 2 bases and J lost 6; bases outside the gene matches: 6. In DNA form, the CDR3 reads TGTGCCTGGAGTATATTACAGGGGTCTGAAGCTTTCTTT. Amino acids: CAWSILQGSEAFF.

Here the CDR3 DNA reads TGTGCCAGCAGCCAAGATCCAACTAGCACCTACTACGAGCAGTACTTC. Translating gives CASSQDPTSTYYEQYF. The chain employs TRBV4-2 and TRBJ2-7; a weak D match, TRBD2 (6 bases). V lost 0 bases and J lost 3, with 15 bases in between. CDR1 and CDR2 (germline): LGHNA, YNFKEQ. This CDR3 comprises 16 residues.

The chain employs TRBV4-1 and TRBJ1-1, with a weak D call TRBD1 (5 bases). The CDR3 runs to 14 residues. CDR1 and CDR2 (germline): MGHRA, YSYEKL. V was pared by 0 bases and J by 3 bases, with 8 bases between. As DNA, the CDR3 is TGCGCCAGCAGCCAAGATACGGGGGACACTGAAGCTTTCTTT. It codes for CASSQDTGDTEAFF.

This chain joins TRBV7-2 and TRBJ2-3; 15 nucleotides align to TRBD2. The V and J ends lost 3 bases and 3 bases, in that order; junction bases with no gene match: 4. Per germline, CDR1 SGHTA and CDR2 FQGNSA. The CDR3 is made up of 17 amino acids. Here the CDR3 DNA reads TGTGCCAGCAGCTTGGGGACTAGCGGGGGGCCGACAGATACGCAGTATTTT. Translation: CASSLGTSGGPTDTQYF.

Points on this clone: The same CDR3 is also encoded by other DNA sequences in this sample. This chain joins TRBV19 and TRBJ1-2; 9 bases fit TRBD1. CDR1 and CDR2 from the germline V gene are LNHDA and SQIVND (reference sequence). Germline trimming cut 4 bases from V and 3 bases from J; bases unmatched to any gene: 6. The CDR3 sequence is 15 residues long. The CDR3 nucleotides read TGTGCCAGTAGTACCGGGACAGGGTTTGACTATGGCTACACCTTC. Translated, it gives CASSTGTGFDYGYTF.

The chain has TRBV18 and TRBJ1-6; no reliable D call. The CDR3 extends over 17 amino acids. V was clipped by 3 bases and J by 0 bases, with 12 bases between them. Germline V gene data show CDR1 as KGHSH and CDR2 as LQKENI. CDR3: CASSPSWRSSYNSPLHF. The CDR3 coding sequence is TGTGCCAGCTCACCGTCTTGGAGGAGCTCCTATAATTCACCCCTCCACTTT.

The V and J genes are TRBV5-1 and TRBJ2-1; no reliable D call. The CDR3 contains 13 residues. Germline loops: CDR1 SGHRS, CDR2 YFSETQ. The V end lost 0 bases, the J end lost 1 base, and 2 bases lay between the germline ends. CDR3 sequence reads: CASSLVSYNEQFF. CDR3 nucleotides: TGCGCCAGCAGCTTGGTATCCTACAATGAGCAGTTCTTC.

This chain connects TRBV7-2 to TRBJ2-2, with 10 bases aligning to TRBD1. Trimming cost V 4 bases and J 5 bases; bases outside gene matches: 4. The CDR3 runs to 15 residues. From germline, CDR1 is SGHTA and CDR2 FQGNSA. The CDR3 nucleotides read TGTGCCAGCAGCTCGTGGACAGGGGGGACCGGGGAGCTGTTTTTT. The encoded protein is CASSSWTGGTGELFF.

The V gene is TRBV5-1, the J gene TRBJ2-7; 10 nucleotides agree with TRBD1. Germline V gives CDR1 SGHRS, CDR2 YFSETQ. CDR3 length equals 15 residues. The ends lost 3 bases at V and 1 base at J; junction bases unmatched: 4. The DNA of the CDR3 is TGCGCCAGCAGCTGGCCGGGACAGGGGTCCTACGAGCAGTACTTC. This codes for CASSWPGQGSYEQYF.

The rearrangement uses TRBV6-6 and TRBJ2-7, with D perhaps matching TRBD2 (5 bases). Trimming pared 0 bases from V and 3 bases from J, leaving 12 bases between. Looked up from germline, CDR1 is MNHNY and CDR2 is SVGAGI (reference sequence). This CDR3 spans 15 amino acids. As DNA, the CDR3 is TGTGCCAGCAGTTACTCGAGGGAGCCCTACTACGAGCAGTACTTC. It specifies CASSYSREPYYEQYF.